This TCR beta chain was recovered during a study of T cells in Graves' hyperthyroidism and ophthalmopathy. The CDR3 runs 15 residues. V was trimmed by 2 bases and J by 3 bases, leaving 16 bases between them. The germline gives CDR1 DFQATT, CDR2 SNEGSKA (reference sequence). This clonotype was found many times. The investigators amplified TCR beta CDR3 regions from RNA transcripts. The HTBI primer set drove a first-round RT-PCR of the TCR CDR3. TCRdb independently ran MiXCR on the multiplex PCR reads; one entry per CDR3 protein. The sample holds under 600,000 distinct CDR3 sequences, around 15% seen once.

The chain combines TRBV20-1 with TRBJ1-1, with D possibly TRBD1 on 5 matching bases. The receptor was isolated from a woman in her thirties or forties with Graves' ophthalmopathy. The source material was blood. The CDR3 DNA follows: TGCAGTGCTAGATCCGGGGACTTAACATACACTGAAGCTTTCTTT. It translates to CSARSGDLTYTEAFF.